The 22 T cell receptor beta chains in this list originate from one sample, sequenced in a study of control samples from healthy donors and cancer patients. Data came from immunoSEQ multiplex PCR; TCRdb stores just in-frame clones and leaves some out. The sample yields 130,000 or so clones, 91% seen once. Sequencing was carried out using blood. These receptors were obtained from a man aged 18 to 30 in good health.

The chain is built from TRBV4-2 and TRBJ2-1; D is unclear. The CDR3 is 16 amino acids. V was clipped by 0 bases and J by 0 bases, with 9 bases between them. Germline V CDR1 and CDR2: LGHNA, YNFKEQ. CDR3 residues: CASSQDWRSSYNEQFF. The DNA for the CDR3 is TGTGCCAGCAGCCAAGATTGGCGTAGCTCCTACAATGAGCAGTTCTTC.

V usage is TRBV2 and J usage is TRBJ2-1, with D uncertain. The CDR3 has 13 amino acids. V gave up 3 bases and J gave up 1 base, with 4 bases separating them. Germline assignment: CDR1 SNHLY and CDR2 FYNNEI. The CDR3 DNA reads TGTGCCAGCAGTGACCAGTCCTACAATGAGCAGTTCTTC. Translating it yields CASSDQSYNEQFF. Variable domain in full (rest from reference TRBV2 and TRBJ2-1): EPEVTQTPSHQVTQMGQEVILRCVPISNHLYFYWYRQILGQKVEFLVSFYNNEISEKSEIFDDQFSVERPDGSNFTLKIRSTKLEDSAMYFCASSDQSYNEQFFGPGTRLTVL.

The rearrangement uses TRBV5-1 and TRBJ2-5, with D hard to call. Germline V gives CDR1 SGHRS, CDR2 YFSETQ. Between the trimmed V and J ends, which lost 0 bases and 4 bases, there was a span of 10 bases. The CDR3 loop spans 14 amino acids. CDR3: CASSLVPTGETQYF. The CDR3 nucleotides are TGCGCCAGCAGCTTGGTACCGACGGGAGAGACCCAGTACTTC.

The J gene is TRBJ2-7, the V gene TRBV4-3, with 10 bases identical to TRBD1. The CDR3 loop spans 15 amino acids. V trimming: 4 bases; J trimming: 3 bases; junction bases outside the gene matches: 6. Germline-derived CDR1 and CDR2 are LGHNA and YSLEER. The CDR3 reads CASSRRGQGYYEQYF. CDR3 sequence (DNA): TGCGCCAGCAGCCGCCGGGGACAGGGGTACTACGAGCAGTACTTC.

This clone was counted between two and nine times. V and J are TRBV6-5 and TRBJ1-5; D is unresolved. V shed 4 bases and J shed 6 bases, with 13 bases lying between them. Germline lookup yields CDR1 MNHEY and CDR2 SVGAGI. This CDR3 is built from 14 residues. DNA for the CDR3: TGTGCCAGCAGTTCCGAGGGAGCTCGTCAGCCCCAGCATTTT. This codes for CASSSEGARQPQHF.

CDR3 residues: CASSLKTEEKLFF. The CDR3 region has the DNA TGTGCCAGCAGCTTGAAAACGGAGGAAAAACTGTTTTTT. V is TRBV7-9 and J is TRBJ1-4, with D unresolved. The V end lost 3 bases, the J end lost 8 bases, and 10 bases lay between the germline ends. This CDR3 comprises 13 residues. CDR1 is SEHNR, CDR2 FQNEAQ, per germline (reference sequence).

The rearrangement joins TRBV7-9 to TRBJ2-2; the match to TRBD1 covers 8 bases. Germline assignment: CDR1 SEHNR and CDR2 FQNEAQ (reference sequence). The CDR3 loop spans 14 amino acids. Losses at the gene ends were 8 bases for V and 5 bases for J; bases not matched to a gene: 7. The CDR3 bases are TGTGCCAGCGGGGACAGGCTACCAACCGGGGAGCTGTTTTTT. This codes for CASGDRLPTGELFF.

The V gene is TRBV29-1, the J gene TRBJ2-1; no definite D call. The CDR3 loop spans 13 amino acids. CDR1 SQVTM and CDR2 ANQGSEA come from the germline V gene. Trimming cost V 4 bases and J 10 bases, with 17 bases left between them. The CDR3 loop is CSVVFTLAWEQFF. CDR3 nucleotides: TGCAGCGTTGTATTTACCTTGGCGTGGGAGCAGTTCTTC.

CDR3 sequence: CASRRTSGGPHYNEQFF. In DNA form, the CDR3 reads TGCGCCAGCCGTCGGACTAGCGGGGGGCCACACTACAATGAGCAGTTCTTC. This chain connects TRBV5-1 to TRBJ2-1; 14 bases fit TRBD2. Germline loops: CDR1 SGHRS, CDR2 YFSETQ. Losses at the gene ends were 7 bases for V and 3 bases for J; bases not matched to a gene: 9. The CDR3 consists of 17 residues.

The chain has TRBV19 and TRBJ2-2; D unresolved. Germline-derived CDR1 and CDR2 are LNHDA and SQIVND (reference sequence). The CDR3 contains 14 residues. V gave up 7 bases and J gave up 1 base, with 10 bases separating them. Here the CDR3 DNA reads TGTGCCAGTAAGGTCTCAATGAACACCGGGGAGCTGTTTTTT. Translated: CASKVSMNTGELFF.

CDR3 region: CASSVEVGNSGNTIYF. The CDR3, as DNA: TGTGCCAGCAGCGTAGAAGTCGGAAACTCTGGAAACACCATATATTTT. The V and J genes are TRBV9 and TRBJ1-3, with no clear D. CDR3 length equals 16 residues. V was clipped by 0 bases and J by 0 bases, with 10 bases between them. Germline-derived CDR1 and CDR2 are SGDLS and YYNGEE.

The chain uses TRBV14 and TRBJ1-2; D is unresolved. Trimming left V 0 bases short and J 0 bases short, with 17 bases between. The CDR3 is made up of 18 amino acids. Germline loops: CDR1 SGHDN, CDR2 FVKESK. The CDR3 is CASSQEFYQVRANYGYTF. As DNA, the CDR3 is TGTGCCAGCAGCCAAGAATTTTATCAGGTTAGAGCTAACTATGGCTACACCTTC.

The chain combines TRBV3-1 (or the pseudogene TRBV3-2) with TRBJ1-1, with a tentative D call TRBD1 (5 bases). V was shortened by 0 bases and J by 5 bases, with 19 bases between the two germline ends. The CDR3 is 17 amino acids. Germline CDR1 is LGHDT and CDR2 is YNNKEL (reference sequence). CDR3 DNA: TGTGCCAGCAGCCAAGATCCACTCGAGGGGCAAGAGACTGAAGCTTTCTTT. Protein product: CASSQDPLEGQETEAFF.

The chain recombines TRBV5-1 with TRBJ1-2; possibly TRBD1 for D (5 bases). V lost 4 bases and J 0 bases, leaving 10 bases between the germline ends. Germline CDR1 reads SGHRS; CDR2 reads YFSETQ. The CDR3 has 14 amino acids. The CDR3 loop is CASSPGGSNYGYTF. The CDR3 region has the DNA TGCGCCAGCAGCCCCGGGGGGTCTAACTATGGCTACACCTTC.

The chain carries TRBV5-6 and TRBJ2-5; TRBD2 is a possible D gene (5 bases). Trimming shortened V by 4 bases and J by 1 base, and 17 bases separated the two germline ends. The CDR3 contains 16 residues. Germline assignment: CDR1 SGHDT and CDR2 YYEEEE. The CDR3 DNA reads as TGTGCCAGCAGCCCCACGGGAAGTCCCGTCCAAGAGACCCAGTACTTC. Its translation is CASSPTGSPVQETQYF.

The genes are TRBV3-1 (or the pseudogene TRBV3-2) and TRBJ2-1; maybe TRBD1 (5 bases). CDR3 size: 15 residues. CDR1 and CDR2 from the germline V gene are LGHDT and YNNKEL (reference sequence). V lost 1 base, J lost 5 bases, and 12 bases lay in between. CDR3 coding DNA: TGTGCCAGCAGCCAAGGGCAGGGAAGGGACAATGAGCAGTTCTTC. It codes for CASSQGQGRDNEQFF.

DNA of the CDR3: TGTGCCAGCAGCGCGCAGGGAGGGAGCAATCAGCCCCAGCATTTT. It specifies CASSAQGGSNQPQHF. This sequence joins TRBV7-3 and TRBJ1-5; D is perhaps TRBD1 (5 bases). V gave up 5 bases and J gave up 1 base, with 12 bases separating them. The CDR3 sequence is 15 residues long. Germline CDR1 reads SGHTA; CDR2 reads FQGTGA.

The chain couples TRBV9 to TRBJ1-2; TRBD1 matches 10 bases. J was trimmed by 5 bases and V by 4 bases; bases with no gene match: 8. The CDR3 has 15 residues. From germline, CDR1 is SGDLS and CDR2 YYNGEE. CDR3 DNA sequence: TGTGCCAGCAGCCCCGGGACAGGGGTAGAGTATGGCTACACCTTC. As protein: CASSPGTGVEYGYTF.

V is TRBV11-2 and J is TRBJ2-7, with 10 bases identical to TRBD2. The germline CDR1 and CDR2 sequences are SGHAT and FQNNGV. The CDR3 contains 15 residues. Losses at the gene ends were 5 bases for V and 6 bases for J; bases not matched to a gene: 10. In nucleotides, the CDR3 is TGTGCCAGCAGCATTTTCAGCGGGGGGGCGACCGAGCAGTACTTC. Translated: CASSIFSGGATEQYF.

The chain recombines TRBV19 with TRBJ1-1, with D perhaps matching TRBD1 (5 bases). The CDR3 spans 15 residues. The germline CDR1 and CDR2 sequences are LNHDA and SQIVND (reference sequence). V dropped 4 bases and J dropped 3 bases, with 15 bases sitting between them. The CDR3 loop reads CASSTGGAGDTEAFF. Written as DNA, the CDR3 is TGTGCCAGTAGTACGGGGGGAGCGGGAGACACTGAAGCTTTCTTT.

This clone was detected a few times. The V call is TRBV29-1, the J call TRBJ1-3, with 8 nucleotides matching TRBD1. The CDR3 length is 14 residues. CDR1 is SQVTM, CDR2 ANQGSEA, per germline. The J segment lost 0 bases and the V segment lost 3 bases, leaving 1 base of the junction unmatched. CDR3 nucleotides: TGCAGCGTTGAGACAGGGGTCTCTGGAAACACCATATATTTT. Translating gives CSVETGVSGNTIYF.

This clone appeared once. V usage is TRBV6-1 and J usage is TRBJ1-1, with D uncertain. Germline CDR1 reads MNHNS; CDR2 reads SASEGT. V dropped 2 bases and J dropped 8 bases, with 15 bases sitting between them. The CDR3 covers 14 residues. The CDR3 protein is CASSEMSLLAEAFF. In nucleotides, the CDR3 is TGTGCCAGCAGTGAAATGAGCCTTCTTGCCGAAGCTTTCTTT.